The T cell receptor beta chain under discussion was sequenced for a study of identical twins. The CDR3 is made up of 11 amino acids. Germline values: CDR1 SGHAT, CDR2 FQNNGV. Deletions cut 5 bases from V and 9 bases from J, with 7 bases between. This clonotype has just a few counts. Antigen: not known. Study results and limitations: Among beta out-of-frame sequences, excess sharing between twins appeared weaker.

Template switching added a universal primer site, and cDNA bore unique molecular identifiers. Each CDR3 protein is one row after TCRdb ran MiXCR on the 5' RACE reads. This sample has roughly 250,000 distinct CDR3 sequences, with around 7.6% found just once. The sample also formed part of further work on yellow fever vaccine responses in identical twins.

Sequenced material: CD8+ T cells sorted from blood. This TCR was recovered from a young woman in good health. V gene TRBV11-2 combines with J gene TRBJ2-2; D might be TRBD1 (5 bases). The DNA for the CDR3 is TGTGCCAGCAGCCCAGGGAGGGAGCTGTTTTTT. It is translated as CASSPGRELFF.